The text below deals with one T cell receptor beta chain. This entry is derived from a study of molecular identifiers for immune sequencing clone quantification. As for the study in general: Across replicate runs, RNA obtained from 20,000 or 100,000 naive CD8 cells was divided into five, with four undergoing sequencing.

V shed 1 base and J 0 bases; nucleotides not matched to a gene: 15. CDR1 is SQVTM and CDR2 is ANQGSEA in the germline V gene. The CDR3 runs 20 residues. A single record per CDR3 protein comes from TCRdb applying MiXCR to the PCR reads. Of under 600,000 distinct CDR3 sequences detected, around 23% appear once; the ten largest clones hold approximately 0.8%. CD8+CD4-CCR7+CD45RA+ cells were sorted as naive CD8 T cells. The sample taken for sequencing was naive CD8+ T cells from blood, with Jurkat cell RNA spiked in. Noted subset: FACS-sorted CD8+CD4-CCR7+CD45RA+ naive T cells. This receptor was identified in a human donor in good health. Some libraries in this study had Jurkat cell RNA spiked in. This chain uses TRBV29-1 with TRBJ2-1, with 10 bases fitting TRBD2. The CDR3: CSVEGQNGLAGVSSYNEQFF. CDR3 nucleotide sequence: TGCAGCGTTGAAGGGCAGAACGGCCTAGCGGGGGTCAGCTCCTACAATGAGCAGTTCTTC.